The 32 T cell receptor beta chains below all came from one sample that was sequenced in a study of shared clonotypes between healthy human individuals. Clones were sequenced by immunoSEQ multiplex PCR, and TCRdb holds only the in-frame ones, with some missing. The sample yields roughly 220,000 clones, approximately 70% seen once. Sequencing used memory CD4+ T cells sorted from blood. Indicated subset: CD45RA-negative fraction. Receptor source: a man between 25 and 39 years old in good health.

The chain couples TRBV9 to TRBJ1-4; D is possibly TRBD1 (5 bases). The CDR3 has 16 amino acids. The ends were cut back, 0 bases at V and 7 bases at J, with 16 bases in the middle. Germline-derived CDR1 and CDR2 are SGDLS and YYNGEE. The CDR3 bases are TGTGCCAGCAGCGTAGGGCTACAGGAAAGGAGTGAAAAACTGTTTTTT. This sequence encodes CASSVGLQERSEKLFF.

This chain joins TRBV18 and TRBJ2-6; D is perhaps TRBD2 (6 bases). Per germline, CDR1 KGHSH and CDR2 LQKENI. CDR3 size: 17 residues. The V and J ends lost 2 bases and 4 bases respectively, with 15 bases between them. CDR3: CASSPIGDSLGANVLTF. DNA of the CDR3: TGTGCCAGCTCACCAATCGGGGACTCCCTAGGGGCCAACGTCCTGACTTTC.

The chain employs TRBV27 and TRBJ2-1, with 11 nucleotides matching TRBD2. The germline gives CDR1 MNHEY, CDR2 SMNVEV (reference sequence). With V trimmed by 2 bases and J by 4 bases, 1 base remained unmatched. The CDR3 sequence is 15 residues long. CDR3 sequence reads: CASSLLAGGYNEQFF. CDR3 nucleotides: TGTGCCAGCAGTTTACTAGCGGGAGGATACAATGAGCAGTTCTTC.

The J gene is TRBJ1-5, the V gene TRBV19; 8 bases line up with TRBD1. Trimming removed 6 bases from V and 5 bases from J; junction bases left unmatched: 6. This CDR3 contains 14 residues. Germline V gene sequence: CDR1 LNHDA, CDR2 SQIVND (reference sequence). CDR3 in amino acids: CASRTGTGYQPQHF. DNA for the CDR3: TGTGCCAGTAGGACCGGGACAGGCTATCAGCCCCAGCATTTT.

This clone was seen more than once but under ten times. The V and J genes are TRBV15 and TRBJ1-5; TRBD1 matches at 9 bases. Germline values: CDR1 LNHNV, CDR2 YYDKDF (reference sequence). The CDR3 is 14 residues long. The trim removed 4 bases at V and 6 bases at J, leaving 4 bases unmatched. The CDR3 is CATSKGQGVQPQHF. CDR3 sequence (DNA): TGTGCCACCAGCAAGGGACAGGGAGTTCAGCCCCAGCATTTT.

V gene TRBV11-2 combines with J gene TRBJ2-2, with D uncertain. The germline CDR1 and CDR2 sequences are SGHAT and FQNNGV. Trimming stripped 2 bases from V and 0 bases from J, with 4 bases between. The CDR3 is 14 residues long. CDR3 in amino acids: CASSLSPNTGELFF. Here the CDR3 DNA reads TGTGCCAGCAGCTTATCGCCGAACACCGGGGAGCTGTTTTTT. The full variable domain, rest sourced from reference TRBV11-2 and TRBJ2-2, is EAGVAQSPRYKIIEKRQSVAFWCNPISGHATLYWYQQILGQGPKLLIQFQNNGVVDDSQLPKDRFSAERLKGVDSTLKIQPAKLEDSAVYLCASSLSPNTGELFFGEGSRLTVL.

The rearrangement uses TRBV19 and TRBJ2-1; D may be TRBD2 (5 bases). Trimming pared 3 bases from V and 7 bases from J, leaving 19 bases between. This CDR3 contains 16 residues. CDR1 and CDR2 from the germline V gene are LNHDA and SQIVND (reference sequence). The CDR3 protein is CASSIRAQLTGNEQFF. CDR3 sequence (DNA): TGTGCCAGTAGTATTAGGGCCCAACTTACGGGGAATGAGCAGTTCTTC.

The chain links TRBV6-1 to TRBJ1-5, with D unclear. The germline gives CDR1 MNHNS, CDR2 SASEGT. Deletions cut 7 bases from V and 6 bases from J, with 10 bases between. The CDR3 runs 12 residues. Written as DNA, the CDR3 is TGTGCCAGCATTTCATCGGGTCAGCCCCAGCATTTT. This sequence encodes CASISSGQPQHF.

This clone was counted between two and nine times. The chain links TRBV7-2 to TRBJ1-3, with D perhaps TRBD1 (6 bases). The CDR3 spans 16 residues. From germline, CDR1 is SGHTA and CDR2 FQGNSA. V dropped 4 bases and J dropped 5 bases, with 18 bases sitting between them. As DNA, the CDR3 is TGTGCCAGCAGCTCTAGAAAGGGGGGGTCGCGAAACACCATATATTTT. Its translation: CASSSRKGGSRNTIYF.

For this clone: It is unclear where the CDR3 begins or ends on the DNA, so no DNA is shown, and the CDR3 is as TCRdb lists it. V gene TRBV7-2 combines with J gene TRBJ2-5; the table's D call, TRBD2, was not checked against the DNA. The germline V gene has CDR1 SGHTA and CDR2 FQGNSA. The CDR3 is 15 residues long, ends included. The CDR3 reads CASSQEWASGSNEYF.

The chain carries TRBV2 and TRBJ2-6, with 11 nucleotides matching TRBD1. The CDR3 is made up of 20 amino acids. The trim removed 6 bases at V and 0 bases at J, leaving 13 bases unmatched. Germline values: CDR1 SNHLY, CDR2 FYNNEI. The CDR3 bases are TGTGCCAGCAGGAGAACATTCGCCGGGACAGGGGGCTCTGGGGCCAACGTCCTGACTTTC. It codes for CASRRTFAGTGGSGANVLTF.

The V and J genes are TRBV6-1 and TRBJ2-1; 8 nucleotides match TRBD2. The CDR3 length is 14 residues. V was pared by 5 bases and J by 2 bases, with 2 bases of the junction left unmatched. Looked up from germline, CDR1 is MNHNS and CDR2 is SASEGT. CDR3 region: CASSRAGAYNEQFF. CDR3 coding DNA: TGTGCCAGCAGTAGAGCGGGAGCCTACAATGAGCAGTTCTTC.

The chain recombines TRBV5-6 with TRBJ2-7, with 7 bases matching TRBD2. The CDR3 has 14 amino acids. The V and J ends lost 5 bases and 6 bases, in that order; junction bases with no gene match: 11. In germline, CDR1 is SGHDT, CDR2 YYEEEE. In DNA, the CDR3 is TGTGCCAGCAGGATGGGGACTACCGCTCTCGAGCAGTACTTC. Encoded protein: CASRMGTTALEQYF.

The chain links TRBV29-1 to TRBJ2-5; D may match TRBD1 or TRBD2 (5 bases each). There are 14 residues in the CDR3. Trimming took off 4 bases at V and 1 base at J, with 13 bases between the two ends. Per the germline V gene, CDR1 is SQVTM and CDR2 is ANQGSEA. The CDR3 sequence: CSVGGSGSQETQYF. As DNA, the CDR3 is TGCAGCGTTGGAGGGTCAGGGTCCCAAGAGACCCAGTACTTC.

This clone has only a few counts. The chain links TRBV10-3 to TRBJ1-1; no reliable D call. CDR1 is ENHRY, CDR2 SYGVKD, per germline. V was shortened by 9 bases and J by 3 bases, with 17 bases between the two germline ends. The CDR3 extends over 14 amino acids. The CDR3 reads CAIAHPPRDTEAFF. The CDR3 DNA is TGTGCCATTGCCCACCCCCCTAGAGACACTGAAGCTTTCTTT.

The V gene is TRBV6-1, the J gene TRBJ2-7, with TRBD1 matching 7 bases. Germline trimming cut 0 bases from V and 6 bases from J; bases unmatched to any gene: 5. The germline V gene has CDR1 MNHNS and CDR2 SASEGT. The CDR3 sequence is 14 residues long. For the CDR3, the DNA is TGTGCCAGCAGTGAAGCAGGGGGCGGATTCGAGCAGTACTTC. Protein sequence: CASSEAGGGFEQYF.

V and J are TRBV5-1 and TRBJ2-1; the match to TRBD2 covers 11 bases. V lost 4 bases to trimming and J lost 7 bases; unmatched junction nucleotides: 7. The CDR3 length is 15 residues. CDR1 and CDR2 (germline): SGHRS, YFSETQ. Written as DNA, the CDR3 is TGCGCCAGCAGCCCACTAGCGGGAGAGCTTAATGAGCAGTTCTTC. Protein product: CASSPLAGELNEQFF.

This clone was observed once. This chain links TRBV7-9 with TRBJ2-7, with 9 bases fitting TRBD2. The CDR3 has 15 amino acids. V was pared by 3 bases and J by 4 bases, with 7 bases of the junction left unmatched. Germline loops: CDR1 SEHNR, CDR2 FQNEAQ (reference sequence). The CDR3 is CASSLVASGNYEQYF. The CDR3, as DNA: TGTGCCAGCAGCTTGGTGGCTAGCGGGAATTACGAGCAGTACTTC.

This clone was found a few times. The chain carries TRBV11-2 and TRBJ1-4; a possible D gene is TRBD1 (5 bases). This CDR3 is built from 16 residues. CDR1 is SGHAT and CDR2 is FQNNGV in the germline V gene. Trimming cost V 1 base and J 6 bases, with 15 bases left between them. The CDR3 reads CASSLVFNLGDEKLFF. The CDR3, as DNA: TGTGCCAGCAGCTTAGTTTTTAACTTAGGGGATGAAAAACTGTTTTTT.

In this sample, this clone turned up a few times. V is TRBV9 and J is TRBJ2-7, with D perhaps TRBD1 or TRBD2 (5 bases each). Trimming removed 4 bases at V and 0 bases at J, with 14 bases between. Germline CDR1 and CDR2: SGDLS and YYNGEE. The CDR3 has 15 residues. The CDR3 spells CASSLGTQSSYEQYF. The DNA of the CDR3 is TGTGCCAGCAGCCTTGGGACGCAAAGCTCCTACGAGCAGTACTTC.

This chain links TRBV4-2 with TRBJ2-7; 9 nucleotides line up with TRBD1. Per germline, CDR1 LGHNA and CDR2 YNFKEQ. The trim removed 1 base at V and 3 bases at J, leaving 7 bases unmatched. The CDR3 loop spans 16 amino acids. Written as DNA, the CDR3 is TGTGCCAGCAGCCAAGTCGAACCGGGACAGGGCTACGAGCAGTACTTC. Protein: CASSQVEPGQGYEQYF.

The chain links TRBV9 to TRBJ2-7; D is perhaps TRBD1 (6 bases). The germline V and J ends were trimmed by 0 bases and 5 bases, with 9 bases remaining between them. There are 13 residues in the CDR3. Germline CDR1 and CDR2: SGDLS and YYNGEE. The CDR3 DNA follows: TGTGCCAGCAGCGTAGAGAACAGGGACGAGCAGTACTTC. Translated, it gives CASSVENRDEQYF.

The chain employs TRBV10-1 and TRBJ2-7; 10 bases align to TRBD2. The ends lost 5 bases at V and 2 bases at J; junction bases unmatched: 3. Germline-derived CDR1 and CDR2 are WNHNN and SYGVQD (reference sequence). The CDR3 loop spans 14 amino acids. The CDR3 DNA is TGCGCCAGCAGTTACCTAGCGGGGGCCTACGAGCAGTACTTC. This sequence encodes CASSYLAGAYEQYF.

Remarks on this clone: An end of the junction does not agree with germline; a read error may underlie this. The chain links TRBV7-7 to TRBJ2-2, with D possibly TRBD2 on 6 matching bases. The germline CDR1 and CDR2 sequences are SSHAT and FNYEAQ (reference sequence). There are 16 residues in the CDR3. The CDR3 coding sequence is TGTGCTAGCAGCTCGGGATGGACTATAAACACCGGGGAGCTGTTTTTT. Amino acids: CASSSGWTINTGELFF.

The V and J genes are TRBV7-3 and TRBJ2-6, with 13 bases fitting TRBD2. This CDR3 region has 19 residues. After removal of 5 bases from V and 0 bases from J, the junction contained 7 bases not matched to a gene. Germline lookup yields CDR1 SGHTA and CDR2 FQGTGA. The CDR3 DNA is TGTGCCAGCAGCCCCCTACTAGCGGGAGGGGTCTCTGGGGCCAACGTCCTGACTTTC. This translates into CASSPLLAGGVSGANVLTF.

The CDR3: CASSGPTTGEAFF. The CDR3 DNA is TGTGCCAGCAGTGGCCCGACGACAGGCGAGGCTTTCTTT. The V and J genes are TRBV25-1 and TRBJ1-1; D perhaps matches TRBD1 (6 bases). The CDR3 extends over 13 amino acids. Per germline, CDR1 MGHDK and CDR2 SYGVNS. Deletions cut 4 bases from V and 11 bases from J, with 17 bases between.

This clone appeared a single time. In DNA, the CDR3 is TGTGCCACCAGCAAACCTCAGGTAAACACTGAAGCTTTCTTT. This gives the protein CATSKPQVNTEAFF. The V gene is TRBV15, the J gene TRBJ1-1; no firm D call. The length of the CDR3 is 14 residues. Germline loops: CDR1 LNHNV, CDR2 YYDKDF (reference sequence). With 4 bases removed from V and 2 bases from J, the gap between germline ends came to 11 bases.

The chain carries TRBV5-4 and TRBJ2-3; maybe TRBD1 (6 bases). This CDR3 comprises 16 residues. V was pared by 4 bases and J by 1 base, with 16 bases between. Looked up from germline, CDR1 is SGHNT and CDR2 is YYREEE (reference sequence). The DNA of the CDR3 is TGTGCCAGCAGCGGCGAGGTGGGGGCGGGCACAGATACGCAGTATTTT. Amino acid sequence: CASSGEVGAGTDTQYF.

This chain uses TRBV14 with TRBJ2-2; D is ambiguous. The CDR3 has 15 residues. V dropped 4 bases and J dropped 4 bases, with 13 bases sitting between them. The V gene's germline CDR1 is SGHDN and CDR2 FVKESK. CDR3 bases: TGTGCCAGCAGCCGCAAAGGGATATTCACCGGGGAGCTGTTTTTT. As protein: CASSRKGIFTGELFF. Full variable domain (outside the CDR3, taken from reference TRBV14 and TRBJ2-2): EAGVTQFPSHSVIEKGQTVTLRCDPISGHDNLYWYRRVMGKEIKFLLHFVKESKQDESGMPNNRFLAERTGGTYSTLKVQPAELEDSGVYFCASSRKGIFTGELFFGEGSRLTVL.

The J gene is TRBJ2-5, the V gene TRBV11-3; 7 bases are shared with TRBD1. Trimming took 3 bases from V and 4 from J; bases not matched to a gene: 2. Germline values: CDR1 SGHNT, CDR2 YENEEA. The CDR3 spans 13 residues. The CDR3 protein is CASSFEGAETQYF. DNA of the CDR3: TGTGCCAGCAGCTTTGAGGGGGCAGAGACCCAGTACTTC. The full variable domain, completed using reference TRBV11-3 and TRBJ2-5, is EAGVVQSPRYKIIEKKQPVAFWCNPISGHNTLYWYLQNLGQGPELLIRYENEEAVDDSQLPKDRFSAERLKGVDSTLKIQPAELGDSAVYLCASSFEGAETQYFGPGTRLLVL.

This chain uses TRBV28 with TRBJ1-3; D unresolved. The CDR3 covers 11 residues. Germline CDR1 reads MDHEN; CDR2 reads SYDVKM. Trimming pared 2 bases from V and 11 bases from J, leaving 7 bases between. The CDR3 DNA is TGTGCCAGCAGTTTAGAGTTCGCCATATATTTT. It codes for CASSLEFAIYF.

The rearrangement links TRBV9 to TRBJ2-5, with D perhaps assigned TRBD1 or TRBD2 (5 bases each). The germline gives CDR1 SGDLS, CDR2 YYNGEE. Trimming stripped 6 bases from V and 1 base from J, with 13 bases between. This CDR3 contains 14 residues. CDR3 sequence (DNA): TGTGCCAGCACCCGAGGGGCAGTCCAAGAGACCCAGTACTTC. It translates to CASTRGAVQETQYF.